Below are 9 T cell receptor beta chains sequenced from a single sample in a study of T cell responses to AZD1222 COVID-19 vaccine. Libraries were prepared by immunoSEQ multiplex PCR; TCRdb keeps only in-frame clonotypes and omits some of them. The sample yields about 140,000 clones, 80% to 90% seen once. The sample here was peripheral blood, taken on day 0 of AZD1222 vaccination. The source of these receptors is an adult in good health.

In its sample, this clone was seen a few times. The CDR3 reads CASSLAPTGTRFYNEQFF. DNA of the CDR3: TGTGCCAGCAGCTTAGCCCCAACCGGGACTAGGTTCTACAATGAGCAGTTCTTC. The chain links TRBV7-2 to TRBJ2-1, with 8 bases that match TRBD2. The CDR3 totals 18 residues. From germline, CDR1 is SGHTA and CDR2 FQGNSA. With 0 bases clipped from V and 3 bases from J, the junction kept 10 bases outside the gene matches.

The CDR3 region is CASSLTSNQPQHF. The CDR3 nucleotides read TGTGCCAGCAGCTTAACCAGCAATCAGCCCCAGCATTTT. The rearrangement uses TRBV7-9 and TRBJ1-5; D not certain. V gave up 2 bases and J gave up 1 base, with 3 bases separating them. The germline V gene has CDR1 SEHNR and CDR2 FQNEAQ (reference sequence). CDR3 size: 13 residues. Full variable domain (remainder filled in from reference TRBV7-9 and TRBJ1-5): DTGVSQNPRHKITKRGQNVTFRCDPISEHNRLYWYRQTLGQGPEFLTYFQNEAQLEKSRLLSDRFSAERPKGSFSTLEIQRTEQGDSAMYLCASSLTSNQPQHFGDGTRLSIL.

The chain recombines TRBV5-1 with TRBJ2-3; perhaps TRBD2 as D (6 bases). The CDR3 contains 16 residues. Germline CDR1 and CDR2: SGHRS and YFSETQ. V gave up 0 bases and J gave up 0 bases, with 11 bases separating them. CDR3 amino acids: CASSLVSAGSTDTQYF. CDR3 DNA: TGCGCCAGCAGCTTGGTCTCCGCGGGGAGCACAGATACGCAGTATTTT.

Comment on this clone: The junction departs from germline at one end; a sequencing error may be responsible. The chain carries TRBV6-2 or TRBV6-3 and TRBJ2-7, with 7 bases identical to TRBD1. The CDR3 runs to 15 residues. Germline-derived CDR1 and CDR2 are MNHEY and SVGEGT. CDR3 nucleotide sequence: TGTGCCAGCAGATACTCCCCAGGGGGCTCCTACGAGCAGTACTTC. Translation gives CASRYSPGGSYEQYF.

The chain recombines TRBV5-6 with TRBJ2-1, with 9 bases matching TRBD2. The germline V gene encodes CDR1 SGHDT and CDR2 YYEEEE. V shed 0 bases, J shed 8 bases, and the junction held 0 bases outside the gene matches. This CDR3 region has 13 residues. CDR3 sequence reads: CASSLGTSDEQFF. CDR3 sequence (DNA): TGTGCCAGCAGCTTGGGGACTAGCGATGAGCAGTTCTTC.

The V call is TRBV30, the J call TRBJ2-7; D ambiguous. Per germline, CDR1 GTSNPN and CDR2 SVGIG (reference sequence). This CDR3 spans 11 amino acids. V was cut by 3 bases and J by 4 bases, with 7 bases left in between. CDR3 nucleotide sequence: TGTGCCTGGAGCTCCCTTTACGAGCAGTACTTC. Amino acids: CAWSSLYEQYF.

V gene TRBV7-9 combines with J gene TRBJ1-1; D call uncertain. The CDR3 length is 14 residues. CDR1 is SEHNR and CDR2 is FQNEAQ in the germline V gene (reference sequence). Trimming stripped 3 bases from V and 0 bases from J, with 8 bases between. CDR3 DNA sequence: TGTGCCAGCAGCTTTCTTGGCATGAACACTGAAGCTTTCTTT. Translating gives CASSFLGMNTEAFF.

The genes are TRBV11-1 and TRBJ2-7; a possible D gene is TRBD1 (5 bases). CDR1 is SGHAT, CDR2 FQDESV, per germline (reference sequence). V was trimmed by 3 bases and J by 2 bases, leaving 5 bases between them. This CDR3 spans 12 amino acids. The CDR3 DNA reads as TGTGCCAGCAGCTTGGACACCTACGAGCAGTACTTC. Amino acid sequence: CASSLDTYEQYF.

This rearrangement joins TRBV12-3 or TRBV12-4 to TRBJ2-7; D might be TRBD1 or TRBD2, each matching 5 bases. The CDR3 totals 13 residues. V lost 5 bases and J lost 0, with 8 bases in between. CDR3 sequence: CASSRGRSYEQYF. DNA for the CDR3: TGTGCCAGCAGTCGGGGACGCTCCTACGAGCAGTACTTC.